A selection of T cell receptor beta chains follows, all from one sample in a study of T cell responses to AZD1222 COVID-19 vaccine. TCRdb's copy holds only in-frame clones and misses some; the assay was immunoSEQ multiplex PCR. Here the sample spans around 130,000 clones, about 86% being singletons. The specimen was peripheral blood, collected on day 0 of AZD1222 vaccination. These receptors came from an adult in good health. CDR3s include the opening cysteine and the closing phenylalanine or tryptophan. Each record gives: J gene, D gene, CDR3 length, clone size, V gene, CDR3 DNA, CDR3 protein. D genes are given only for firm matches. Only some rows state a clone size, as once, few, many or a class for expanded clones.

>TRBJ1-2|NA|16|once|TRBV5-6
TGTGCCAGCAGCTTGCAAGCCCCCGGTTCTAACTATGGCTACACCTTC
CASSLQAPGSNYGYTF
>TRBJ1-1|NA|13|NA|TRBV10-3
TGTGCCATCAGGTTCCGGGAAGACACTGAAGCTTTCTTT
CAIRFREDTEAFF
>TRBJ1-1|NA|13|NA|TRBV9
TGTGCCAGCAGCGTAGCTGACGGCACTCTCGCTTTCTTT
CASSVADGTLAFF
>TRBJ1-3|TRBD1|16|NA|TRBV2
TGTGCCAGCAGTGAGAGGGACAGGGGGCCTGGAAACACCATATATTTT
CASSERDRGPGNTIYF
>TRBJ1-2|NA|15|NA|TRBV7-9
TGTGCCAGCAGCTTAGGGGCAGAGCTGAACTATGGCTACACCTTC
CASSLGAELNYGYTF
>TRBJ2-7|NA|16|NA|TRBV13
TGTGCCAGCAGCTCCGGATTCCGGAACAGGGCCTACGAGCAGTACTTC
CASSSGFRNRAYEQYF
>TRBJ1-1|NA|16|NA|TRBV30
TGTGCCTGGAGTGTAACTTTCCTGGGATCGGGCACTGAAGCTTTCTTT
CAWSVTFLGSGTEAFF
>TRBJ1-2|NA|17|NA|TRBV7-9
TGTGCCAGCAGCTTGGTGGACGGGGGGTCCCGGTTCTATGGCTACACCTTC
CASSLVDGGSRFYGYTF
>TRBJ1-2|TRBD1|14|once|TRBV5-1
TGCGCCAGCAGCTTACGACAGGGGAACTATGGCTACACCTTC
CASSLRQGNYGYTF
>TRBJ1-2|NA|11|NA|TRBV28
TGTGCCAGCAGTCGACAGTATGGCTACACCTTC
CASSRQYGYTF
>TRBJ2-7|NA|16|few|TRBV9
TGTGCCAGCAGCGTAGCTGGGCAGGGTGCCCAGGGGGAGCAGTACTTC
CASSVAGQGAQGEQYF